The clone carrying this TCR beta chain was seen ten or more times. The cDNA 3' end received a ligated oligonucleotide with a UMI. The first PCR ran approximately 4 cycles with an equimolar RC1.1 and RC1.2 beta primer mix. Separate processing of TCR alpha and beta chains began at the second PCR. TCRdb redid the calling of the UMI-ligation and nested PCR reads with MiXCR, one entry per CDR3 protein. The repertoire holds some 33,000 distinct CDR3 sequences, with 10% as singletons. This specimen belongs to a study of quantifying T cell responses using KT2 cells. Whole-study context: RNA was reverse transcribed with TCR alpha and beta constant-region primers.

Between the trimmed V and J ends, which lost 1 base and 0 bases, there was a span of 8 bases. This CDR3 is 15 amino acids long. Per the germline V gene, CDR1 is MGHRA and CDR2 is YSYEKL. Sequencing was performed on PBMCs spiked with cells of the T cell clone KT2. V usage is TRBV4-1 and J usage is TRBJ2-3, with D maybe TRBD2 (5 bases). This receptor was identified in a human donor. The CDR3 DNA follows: TGCGCCAGCAGCCAAGGGACTCCTAGCACAGATACGCAGTATTTT. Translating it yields CASSQGTPSTDTQYF.